Included here is one TCR beta chain sequence, with context. Its target is not known. The CDR3 loop spans 12 amino acids. The V end was cut by 7 bases, the J end by 4 bases, with 10 bases between. Germline V gene data show CDR1 as PRHDT and CDR2 as FYEKMQ (reference sequence). The sample belongs to a study of blood T cells in healthy people across ages. Study-wide findings and caveats: Long-lived donors exceeded aged donors in naive CD4+ cells and diversity. Unsorted PBMCs blocked a conclusive comparison of naive and antigen-experienced cells.

Healthy individuals of Caucasian origin from Russia, aged roughly 6 to 90, served as donors. A second PCR, run for roughly 7 to 11 cycles, used a sample-barcoded 5' primer plus a J-beta primer mix. At least 3 million CDR3-containing paired-end reads were obtained per sample. TCRdb reprocessed the 5' RACE reads via MiXCR and lists one record per CDR3 protein. The top ten hold 30% to 40% of the sample, which has about 640,000 distinct CDR3 sequences, 58% seen once. The sequence was obtained from a man aged 55 to 70 in good health. The specimen sequenced was blood. The rearrangement links TRBV13 to TRBJ1-1, with D possibly matching TRBD1 (5 bases). The CDR3 sequence is CASNPGGTEAFF. CDR3 in DNA: TGTGCCAGCAACCCTGGGGGCACTGAAGCTTTCTTT. Based on the CDR3 plus reference TRBV13 and TRBJ1-1, the full variable domain is AAGVIQSPRHLIKEKRETATLKCYPIPRHDTVYWYQQGPGQDPQFLISFYEKMQSDKGSIPDRFSAQQFSDYHSELNMSSLELGDSALYFCASNPGGTEAFFGQGTRLTVV.